This TCR beta chain appears in the sequencing data of a study of shared clonotypes between healthy human individuals. Partitioning of CD4+ cells yielded a CD45RA+ naive subset and a CD45RA-negative memory subset. In the sorted-subset replicate PCRs, approximately 200 ng DNA, around 30,000 T cell genomes, was used. Measured with immunoSEQ multiplex PCR; TCRdb has only the in-frame clones, and not every one. Among about 1.1 million clones listed, approximately 78% were seen once. CDR3 size: 13 residues. The V gene end was trimmed by 3 bases and the J gene end by 9 bases; junction bases not matched to a gene: 8. CDR1 is MNHNS and CDR2 is SASEGT in the germline V gene.

This clonotype was sampled from a man aged 18 to 30 in good health. Some clones in this sample may be carry-over from other donors' samples. The chain is built from TRBV6-1 and TRBJ2-7; 7 bases are a match to TRBD1. The specimen was memory CD4+ T cells from PBMCs. Subset specified: CD45RA-negative fraction. The CDR3 spells CASSDRRGLGQYF. In DNA, the CDR3 is TGTGCCAGCAGTGATCGAAGGGGGCTGGGGCAGTACTTC.